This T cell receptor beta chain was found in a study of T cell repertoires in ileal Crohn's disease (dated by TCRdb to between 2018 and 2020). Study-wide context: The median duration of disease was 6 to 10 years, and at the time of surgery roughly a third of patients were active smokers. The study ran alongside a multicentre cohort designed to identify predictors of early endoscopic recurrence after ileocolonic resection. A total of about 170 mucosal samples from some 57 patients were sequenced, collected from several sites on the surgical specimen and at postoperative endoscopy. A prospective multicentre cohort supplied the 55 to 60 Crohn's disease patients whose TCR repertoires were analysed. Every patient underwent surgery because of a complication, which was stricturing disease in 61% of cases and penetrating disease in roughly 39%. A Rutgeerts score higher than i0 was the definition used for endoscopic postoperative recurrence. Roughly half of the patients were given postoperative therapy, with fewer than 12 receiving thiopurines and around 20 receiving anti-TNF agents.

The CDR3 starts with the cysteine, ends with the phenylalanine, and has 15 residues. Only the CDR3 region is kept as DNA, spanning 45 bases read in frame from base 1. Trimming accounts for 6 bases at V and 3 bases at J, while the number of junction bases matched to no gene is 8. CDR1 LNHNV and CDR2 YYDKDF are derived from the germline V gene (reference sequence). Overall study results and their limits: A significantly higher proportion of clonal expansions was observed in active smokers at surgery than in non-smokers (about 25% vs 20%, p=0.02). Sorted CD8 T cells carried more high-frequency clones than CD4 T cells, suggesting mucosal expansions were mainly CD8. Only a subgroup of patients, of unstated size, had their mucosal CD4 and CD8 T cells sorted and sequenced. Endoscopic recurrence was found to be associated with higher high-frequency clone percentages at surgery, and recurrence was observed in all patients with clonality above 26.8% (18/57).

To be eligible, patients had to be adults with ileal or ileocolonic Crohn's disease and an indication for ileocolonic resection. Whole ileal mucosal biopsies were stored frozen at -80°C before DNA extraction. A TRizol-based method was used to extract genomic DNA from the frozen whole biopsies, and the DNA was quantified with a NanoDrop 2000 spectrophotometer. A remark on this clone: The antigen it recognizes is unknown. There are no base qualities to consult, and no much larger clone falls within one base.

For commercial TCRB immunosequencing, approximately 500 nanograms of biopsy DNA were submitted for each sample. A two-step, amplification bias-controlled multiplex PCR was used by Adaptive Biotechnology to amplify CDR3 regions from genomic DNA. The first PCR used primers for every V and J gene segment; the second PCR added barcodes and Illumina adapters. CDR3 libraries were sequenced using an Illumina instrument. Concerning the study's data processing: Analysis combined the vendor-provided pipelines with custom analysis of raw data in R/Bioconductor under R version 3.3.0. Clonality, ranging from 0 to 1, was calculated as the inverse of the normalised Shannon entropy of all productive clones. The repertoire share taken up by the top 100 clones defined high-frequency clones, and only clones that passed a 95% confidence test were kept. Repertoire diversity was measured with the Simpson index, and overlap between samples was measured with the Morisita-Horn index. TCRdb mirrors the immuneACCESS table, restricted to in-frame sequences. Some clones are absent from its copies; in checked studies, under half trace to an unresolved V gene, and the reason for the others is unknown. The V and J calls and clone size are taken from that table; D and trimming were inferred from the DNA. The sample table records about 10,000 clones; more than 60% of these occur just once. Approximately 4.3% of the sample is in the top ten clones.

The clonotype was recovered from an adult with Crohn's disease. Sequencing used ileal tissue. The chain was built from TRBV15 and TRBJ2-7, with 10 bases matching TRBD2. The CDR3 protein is CATRETSGSNYEQYF. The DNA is TGTGCCACCAGGGAGACTAGCGGGTCCAACTACGAGCAGTACTTC.